The 17 T cell receptor beta chains given below trace back to one sample, sequenced in a study of T cell changes during pregnancy in multiple sclerosis. Sequenced by immunoSEQ multiplex PCR; TCRdb stores in-frame clones only, minus some. The sample shows tens of thousands of clones, approximately 92% of them seen only once. The sample here was CD4+ T cells from peripheral blood mononuclear cells, taken in the third trimester of pregnancy. The origin of the receptors is a female donor with multiple sclerosis, enrolled in a pregnancy study.

V gene TRBV5-1 combines with J gene TRBJ2-5; tentatively, D is TRBD1 (6 bases). Trimming cost V 3 bases and J 1 base, with 16 bases left between them. Germline V gives CDR1 SGHRS, CDR2 YFSETQ. The CDR3 consists of 16 residues. This CDR3 reads CASSSGLQGIQETQYF. CDR3 nucleotides: TGCGCCAGCAGCTCAGGACTCCAGGGGATCCAAGAGACCCAGTACTTC.

The sample holds one count of this clone. The V call is TRBV6-6, the J call TRBJ2-5, with 15 bases matching TRBD2. This CDR3 contains 16 residues. The germline V gene has CDR1 MNHNY and CDR2 SVGAGI (reference sequence). J lost 12 bases, V lost 7 bases, and 15 bases had no gene match. The CDR3 region has the DNA TGTGCCAGCAATCCCTCGACGGGACTAGCGGGAGGAGGCGAGTACTTC. This gives the protein CASNPSTGLAGGGEYF.

This clone occurred once. This chain connects TRBV15 to TRBJ1-4, with a weak D call TRBD1 (5 bases). The CDR3 consists of 15 residues. Trimming took off 5 bases at V and 1 base at J, with 11 bases between the two ends. Germline V gene data show CDR1 as LNHNV and CDR2 as YYDKDF (reference sequence). This CDR3 reads CATSSGTLTNEKLFF. The CDR3, as DNA: TGTGCCACCAGCTCCGGGACTCTAACTAATGAAAAACTGTTTTTT.

This chain joins TRBV28 and TRBJ2-7; possible D gene TRBD1, 6 bases. With 6 bases removed from V and 4 bases from J, the gap between germline ends came to 13 bases. The CDR3 totals 13 residues. The germline CDR1 and CDR2 sequences are MDHEN and SYDVKM. This CDR3 reads CASRQGIPYEQYF. The CDR3 bases are TGTGCCAGCAGACAGGGCATACCTTACGAGCAGTACTTC.

The chain is built from TRBV5-5 and TRBJ2-1; TRBD2 matches at 9 bases. CDR1 is SGHKS and CDR2 is YYEKEE in the germline V gene (reference sequence). Trimming removed 2 bases from V and 10 bases from J; junction bases left unmatched: 10. The CDR3 totals 15 residues. The CDR3 DNA reads TGTGCCAGCAGCTTAGGCTCTAGCGGGATCGCAGAGCAGTTCTTC. Translated: CASSLGSSGIAEQFF.

The genes are TRBV10-3 and TRBJ2-3; 15 bases are shared with TRBD2. V gave up 10 bases and J gave up 1 base; unmatched junction bases: 15. Germline lookup yields CDR1 ENHRY and CDR2 SYGVKD. This CDR3 is 19 amino acids long. The CDR3 spells CATSIGTSGRSGGTDTQYF. The CDR3 DNA reads TGTGCCACCAGCATCGGGACTAGCGGGAGGTCCGGGGGCACAGATACGCAGTATTTT.

The chain links TRBV5-1 to TRBJ2-4; 7 bases agree with TRBD2. Germline V CDR1 and CDR2: SGHRS, YFSETQ. The V gene end was trimmed by 4 bases and the J gene end by 3 bases; junction bases not matched to a gene: 7. The CDR3 spans 15 residues. The CDR3 sequence is CASSRGGDGKNIQYF. CDR3 in DNA: TGCGCCAGCAGCCGGGGAGGGGATGGCAAAAACATTCAGTACTTC.

The chain employs TRBV6-5 and TRBJ2-1; 8 bases align to TRBD2. The CDR3 consists of 16 residues. Germline CDR1 reads MNHEY; CDR2 reads SVGAGI. Trimming cost V 2 bases and J 0 bases; bases outside gene matches: 3. The CDR3 is CASSYLSGSSYNEQFF. CDR3 DNA sequence: TGTGCCAGCAGTTACCTCAGCGGGAGCTCCTACAATGAGCAGTTCTTC.

CDR3 region: CASSLVLGTSGADTQYF. CDR3 DNA: TGCGCCAGCAGCTTGGTCCTAGGGACTAGCGGGGCAGATACGCAGTATTTT. This sequence joins TRBV5-1 and TRBJ2-3; the match to TRBD2 covers 13 bases. Germline V gene sequence: CDR1 SGHRS, CDR2 YFSETQ. The CDR3 covers 17 residues. V trimming: 0 bases; J trimming: 4 bases; junction bases outside the gene matches: 5.

This chain joins TRBV7-9 and TRBJ2-7; 8 bases agree with TRBD2. CDR1 SEHNR and CDR2 FQNEAQ come from the germline V gene (reference sequence). The length of the CDR3 is 16 residues. The V gene end was trimmed by 5 bases and the J gene end by 0 bases; junction bases not matched to a gene: 9. CDR3 DNA sequence: TGTGCCAGCAGCCCAGTCCGGACTAGCTACTCCTACGAGCAGTACTTC. This gives the protein CASSPVRTSYSYEQYF. Together with reference TRBV7-9 and TRBJ2-7, the CDR3 gives the full variable domain: DTGVSQNPRHKITKRGQNVTFRCDPISEHNRLYWYRQTLGQGPEFLTYFQNEAQLEKSRLLSDRFSAERPKGSFSTLEIQRTEQGDSAMYLCASSPVRTSYSYEQYFGPGTRLTVT.

The chain couples TRBV5-4 to TRBJ1-1; a weak D match, TRBD1 (6 bases). The CDR3 is 14 residues long. With 2 bases removed from V and 1 base from J, the gap between germline ends came to 9 bases. The V gene's germline CDR1 is SGHNT and CDR2 YYREEE (reference sequence). CDR3 amino acids: CASSFGTKNTEAFF. The CDR3 nucleotides read TGTGCCAGCAGCTTCGGGACAAAGAACACTGAAGCTTTCTTT. Complete variable domain (other parts from reference TRBV5-4 and TRBJ1-1): ETGVTQSPTHLIKTRGQQVTLRCSSQSGHNTVSWYQQALGQGPQFIFQYYREEENGRGNFPPRFSGLQFPNYSSELNVNALELDDSALYLCASSFGTKNTEAFFGQGTRLTVV.

The rearrangement uses TRBV6-5 and TRBJ2-1; a weak D match, TRBD2 (7 bases). Germline V CDR1 and CDR2: MNHEY, SVGAGI. This CDR3 spans 13 amino acids. Trimming cost V 6 bases and J 15 bases, with 21 bases left between them. In DNA, the CDR3 is TGTGCCAGCAGACTAGGGAGGGACACCATGGGGTTCTTC. It translates to CASRLGRDTMGFF.

The chain joins TRBV5-4 to TRBJ2-3, with TRBD2 matching 9 bases. Germline CDR1 SGHNT, CDR2 YYREEE (reference sequence). V lost 0 bases to trimming and J lost 2 bases; unmatched junction nucleotides: 4. The length of the CDR3 is 16 residues. CDR3 bases: TGTGCCAGCAGCTTGGGTCCTAGCGGGAACACAGATACGCAGTATTTT. Translating it yields CASSLGPSGNTDTQYF.

The CDR3 is CASSAVAGGRGEQYF. The DNA of the CDR3 is TGTGCCAGCAGCGCGGTAGCGGGAGGGCGGGGCGAGCAGTACTTC. This rearrangement joins TRBV14 to TRBJ2-7; 11 bases line up with TRBD2. The germline gives CDR1 SGHDN, CDR2 FVKESK. The V and J ends lost 5 bases and 6 bases, in that order; junction bases with no gene match: 9. The CDR3 is 15 amino acids. Supplemented by reference TRBV14 and TRBJ2-7, the full variable domain reads EAGVTQFPSHSVIEKGQTVTLRCDPISGHDNLYWYRRVMGKEIKFLLHFVKESKQDESGMPNNRFLAERTGGTYSTLKVQPAELEDSGVYFCASSAVAGGRGEQYFGPGTRLTVT.

The chain links TRBV6-1 to TRBJ2-7, with TRBD2 matching 9 bases. V gave up 6 bases and J gave up 3 bases; unmatched junction bases: 6. This CDR3 contains 14 residues. Germline V gene data show CDR1 as MNHNS and CDR2 as SASEGT. Written as DNA, the CDR3 is TGTGCCAGCAGGGGAGGACTAGCGCTCTACGAGCAGTACTTC. As protein: CASRGGLALYEQYF.

The count of this clone is one. The chain is built from TRBV25-1 and TRBJ2-2, with 9 bases identical to TRBD1. There are 16 residues in the CDR3. Germline CDR1 MGHDK, CDR2 SYGVNS. Germline trimming cut 4 bases from V and 4 bases from J; bases unmatched to any gene: 7. The CDR3 reads CASSAPGTGRTGELFF. CDR3 sequence (DNA): TGTGCCAGCAGTGCCCCAGGGACAGGGCGCACCGGGGAGCTGTTTTTT.

The chain recombines TRBV21-1 with TRBJ2-7; the D segment call TRBD1 is taken from the table without a DNA check. TRBV21-1 is a documented pseudogene. The CDR3 totals 23 residues. This chain's CDR3 is CASTPLRDRTSGTPSGQMGEQYF. In DNA form, the CDR3 reads TGTGCCAGCACACCCCTTCGGGACAGGACGAGCGGGACCCCATCGGGACAAATGGGCGAGCAGTACTTC.